The 14 T cell receptor beta chains reported below all come from one sample, sequenced in a study of T-cell reconstitution after alpha-beta-depleted transplantation in children. The TCRbeta library incorporated unique molecular identifiers. TCRdb used MiXCR to reprocess the PCR reads, holding one entry per CDR3 protein. Of about 580,000 distinct CDR3 sequences in the sample, 27% were seen once. The input for sequencing was PBMCs, taken before TCRalphabeta/CD19-depleted stem cell transplant. Receptors originate from a boy less than two years old with Wiskott-Aldrich syndrome, due to receive a stem cell transplant.

The genes are TRBV6-5 and TRBJ2-7, with D tentatively TRBD1 (5 bases). Germline V gene data show CDR1 as MNHEY and CDR2 as SVGAGI. The ends were cut back, 2 bases at V and 2 bases at J, with 13 bases in the middle. The length of the CDR3 is 15 residues. For the CDR3, the DNA is TGTGCCAGCAGTTACGGTGGCAGGGCAACCTACGAGCAGTACTTC. It encodes CASSYGGRATYEQYF.

The chain is built from TRBV6-1 and TRBJ2-1; D may correspond to TRBD1 or TRBD2 (6 bases each). Germline CDR1 and CDR2: MNHNS and SASEGT. V was cut by 4 bases and J by 0 bases, with 16 bases left in between. The CDR3 has 17 residues. Here the CDR3 DNA reads TGTGCCAGCAGTGCCCCATTCGGGGGCTACTCCTACAATGAGCAGTTCTTC. It yields the protein CASSAPFGGYSYNEQFF.

This clonotype occurred a few times. The chain combines TRBV10-3 with TRBJ1-4; a possible D gene is TRBD1 (6 bases). The V and J ends lost 7 bases and 0 bases respectively, with 18 bases between them. There are 17 residues in the CDR3. Germline loops: CDR1 ENHRY, CDR2 SYGVKD. The CDR3, as DNA: TGTGCCATCAAGGGCGGGGGCCAGGTAGCAACTAATGAAAAACTGTTTTTT. This translates into CAIKGGGQVATNEKLFF.

This chain connects TRBV12-3 or TRBV12-4 to TRBJ1-1; D gene ambiguous. This CDR3 has 15 residues. The V gene lost 5 bases and the J gene lost 3 bases, with 16 bases spanning the gap. Written as DNA, the CDR3 is TGTGCCAGCAGTCCCCGGCCTATAGGGCACACTGAAGCTTTCTTT. Protein: CASSPRPIGHTEAFF.

The chain links TRBV12-3 or TRBV12-4 to TRBJ2-1, with no clear D. V was cut by 7 bases and J by 6 bases, with 19 bases left in between. This CDR3 is 15 amino acids long. CDR3 region: CASTLGRAYGNEQFF. CDR3 sequence (DNA): TGTGCCAGCACCTTGGGAAGGGCGTATGGCAATGAGCAGTTCTTC.

The rearrangement uses TRBV20-1 and TRBJ2-7, with D perhaps assigned TRBD1 or TRBD2 (5 bases each). The CDR3 covers 14 residues. Germline V gene lookup returns CDR1 DFQATT and CDR2 SNEGSKA (reference sequence). Trimming cost V 4 bases and J 2 bases, with 15 bases left between them. CDR3 nucleotide sequence: TGCAGTGCTAAACTAGGGGTAACCACCTACGAGCAGTACTTC. Its protein is CSAKLGVTTYEQYF.

This clonotype has only a few counts. The V gene is TRBV10-2, the J gene TRBJ1-2; 7 bases are a match to TRBD1. Trimming took 6 bases from V and 8 from J; bases not matched to a gene: 9. CDR1 is WSHSY, CDR2 SAAADI, per germline. CDR3 length: 13 amino acids. Here the CDR3 DNA reads TGCGCCAGCAGGGGGTTGACAGGGCAAGGCTACACCTTC. Translation: CASRGLTGQGYTF.

The rearrangement uses TRBV11-1 and TRBJ2-1; D uncertain. V lost 2 bases, J lost 7 bases, and 12 bases lay in between. CDR3 size: 14 residues. Germline V lookup: CDR1 SGHAT, CDR2 FQDESV (reference sequence). The CDR3, as DNA: TGTGCCAGCAGCTTAAGACTGCCCCTGAATGAGCAGTTCTTC. It encodes CASSLRLPLNEQFF.

As regards this clonotype: The junction differs from germline at one of its ends, possibly a read error. The chain employs TRBV5-5 and TRBJ2-1; the D gene is possibly TRBD2 (6 bases). The CDR3 covers 15 residues. Germline-derived CDR1 and CDR2 are SGHKS and YYEKEE (reference sequence). The CDR3 DNA sequence: TGTGCCAGCAGCCCCGTAGCGGATTTCTACACTGAGCAGTTCTTC. It translates to CASSPVADFYTEQFF.

This chain joins TRBV12-3 or TRBV12-4 and TRBJ2-7; TRBD1 agrees at 8 bases. This CDR3 comprises 16 residues. V trimming: 3 bases; J trimming: 6 bases; junction bases outside the gene matches: 13. CDR3 protein: CASSFRMGTGGAEQYF. In nucleotides, the CDR3 is TGTGCCAGCAGTTTTCGGATGGGGACAGGAGGGGCCGAGCAGTACTTC.

The chain joins TRBV12-3 or TRBV12-4 to TRBJ1-5; 7 nucleotides agree with TRBD1. V was clipped by 5 bases and J by 0 bases; unmatched bases: 4. This CDR3 has 15 residues. As DNA, the CDR3 is TGTGCCAGCAGTCTCAGGGGGACTAGCAATCAGCCCCAGCATTTT. Translation gives CASSLRGTSNQPQHF.

This clonotype was observed a handful of times. The chain has TRBV5-1 and TRBJ2-3; 13 bases are a match to TRBD2. The CDR3 length is 15 residues. Germline assignment: CDR1 SGHRS and CDR2 YFSETQ. Losses at the gene ends were 2 bases for V and 4 bases for J; bases not matched to a gene: 1. DNA for the CDR3: TGCGCCAGCAGCTTAACTAGCGGGAGGGCAGATACGCAGTATTTT. Encoded protein: CASSLTSGRADTQYF.

This clonotype was detected only a few times. The chain recombines TRBV7-7 with TRBJ2-3; D perhaps matches TRBD1 (5 bases). Per germline, CDR1 SSHAT and CDR2 FNYEAQ (reference sequence). CDR3 length: 15 amino acids. Trimming stripped 5 bases from V and 0 bases from J, with 12 bases between. This CDR3 reads CASSQQVASTDTQYF. The CDR3 bases are TGTGCCAGCAGCCAACAGGTCGCTAGCACAGATACGCAGTATTTT.

Concerning this clonotype: The junction differs from germline at one of its ends, possibly a read error. This chain links TRBV18 with TRBJ2-5; no clear D gene. The V gene's germline CDR1 is KGHSH and CDR2 LQKENI. This CDR3 spans 12 amino acids. CDR3 protein: CVSSPGAETQYF. CDR3 DNA sequence: TGTGTCAGCTCACCGGGTGCGGAGACCCAGTACTTC.